Below, 24 T cell receptor beta chains from the same sample are listed, as sequenced in a study of blood T cell repertoires in COVID-19. TCRdb's copy holds only in-frame clones and misses some; the assay was immunoSEQ multiplex PCR. The sample lists nearly 250,000 clones; 86% were seen once. The sequencing input was PBMCs or T cells enriched from blood (not recorded which). The receptors stem from a woman between 45 and 60 years old who had recovered from COVID-19.

V is TRBV28 and J is TRBJ2-5; 14 bases are a match to TRBD2. The CDR3 is 16 residues long. V lost 8 bases and J lost 4; bases outside the gene matches: 9. Germline V gene data show CDR1 as MDHEN and CDR2 as SYDVKM. The chain's CDR3 is CASQTGLAGAIETQYF. Written as DNA, the CDR3 is TGTGCCAGCCAAACGGGACTAGCGGGAGCAATAGAGACCCAGTACTTC. Filled out from reference TRBV28 and TRBJ2-5, the complete variable domain reads DVKVTQSSRYLVKRTGEKVFLECVQDMDHENMFWYRQDPGLGLRLIYFSYDVKMKEKGDIPEGYSVSREKKERFSLILESASTNQTSMYLCASQTGLAGAIETQYFGPGTRLLVL.

This chain links TRBV13 with TRBJ2-5, with TRBD1 matching over 7 bases. The CDR3 covers 15 residues. Germline assignment: CDR1 PRHDT and CDR2 FYEKMQ (reference sequence). After removal of 0 bases from V and 5 bases from J, the junction contained 6 bases not matched to a gene. The CDR3 DNA is TGTGCCAGCAGCTTAGGGGGACAGATCGCCGAGACCCAGTACTTC. It encodes CASSLGGQIAETQYF.

This clone was counted a single time. CDR3 protein: CASSMGGPGGSQYF. CDR3 nucleotide sequence: TGTGCCAGTAGTATGGGAGGGCCCGGAGGGTCCCAGTACTTC. The rearrangement links TRBV19 to TRBJ2-5; 7 positions agree with TRBD2. CDR1 is LNHDA and CDR2 is SQIVND in the germline V gene (reference sequence). The V gene end was trimmed by 3 bases and the J gene end by 9 bases; junction bases not matched to a gene: 10. The CDR3 runs 14 residues.

The chain employs TRBV6-5 and TRBJ2-1; TRBD1 is a possible D gene (5 bases). Germline assignment: CDR1 MNHEY and CDR2 SVGAGI. V lost 5 bases to trimming and J lost 8 bases, with 13 bases between them. The CDR3 runs 13 residues. The CDR3 reads CASSPSPGHEQFF. In DNA form, the CDR3 reads TGTGCCAGCAGTCCTTCACCAGGGCATGAGCAGTTCTTC.

In this sample, this clone turned up a few times. The V call is TRBV7-9, the J call TRBJ1-1, with TRBD1 as a possible D gene (6 bases). Germline V lookup: CDR1 SEHNR, CDR2 FQNEAQ (reference sequence). Trimming shortened V by 5 bases and J by 4 bases, and 14 bases separated the two germline ends. The CDR3 totals 14 residues. The CDR3 bases are TGTGCCAGCAGCCCCAGGGGTTCAAGCACTGAAGCTTTCTTT. This gives the protein CASSPRGSSTEAFF. The full variable domain, rest sourced from reference TRBV7-9 and TRBJ1-1, is DTGVSQNPRHKITKRGQNVTFRCDPISEHNRLYWYRQTLGQGPEFLTYFQNEAQLEKSRLLSDRFSAERPKGSFSTLEIQRTEQGDSAMYLCASSPRGSSTEAFFGQGTRLTVV.

CDR3 amino acids: CASSFADRSYGYTF. CDR3 nucleotides: TGTGCCAGCAGCTTCGCGGACAGGTCCTATGGCTACACCTTC. The chain employs TRBV7-2 and TRBJ1-2; 7 positions match TRBD1. Germline CDR1 reads SGHTA; CDR2 reads FQGNSA. CDR3 length: 14 residues. The J segment lost 4 bases and the V segment lost 3 bases, leaving 5 bases of the junction unmatched. The full variable domain, completed using reference TRBV7-2 and TRBJ1-2, is GAGVSQSPSNKVTEKGKDVELRCDPISGHTALYWYRQSLGQGLEFLIYFQGNSAPDKSGLPSDRFSAERTGGSVSTLTIQRTQQEDSAVYLCASSFADRSYGYTFGSGTRLTVV.

This clone showed up just once. V usage is TRBV11-3 and J usage is TRBJ1-4; 9 bases agree with TRBD1. The CDR3 totals 14 residues. The junction had 12 bases not matched to a gene; V was cut back by 4 bases and J by 15 bases. Germline V gives CDR1 SGHNT, CDR2 YENEEA. The chain's CDR3 is CASSSGTGKGTVFF. The CDR3 coding sequence is TGTGCCAGCAGCTCAGGGACAGGGAAGGGGACGGTGTTTTTT.

The CDR3 DNA reads TGCGCCAGCAAGAGACAGGGGGCAGGTCCGCAGTTCTTC. It encodes CASKRQGAGPQFF. The chain carries TRBV4-1 and TRBJ2-1; 10 bases align to TRBD1. Germline CDR1 is MGHRA and CDR2 is YSYEKL. V lost 7 bases to trimming and J lost 12 bases; unmatched junction nucleotides: 9. The CDR3 loop spans 13 amino acids.

The gene calls are TRBV7-3 and TRBJ1-1, with D perhaps matching TRBD1 (5 bases). The CDR3 runs to 14 residues. Trimming pared 2 bases from V and 4 bases from J, leaving 11 bases between. Germline assignment: CDR1 SGHTA and CDR2 FQGTGA. The CDR3 sequence is CASSLSAGGTEAFF. The CDR3 DNA follows: TGTGCCAGCAGCTTATCCGCGGGGGGCACTGAAGCTTTCTTT. Complete variable domain (other parts from reference TRBV7-3 and TRBJ1-1): GAGVSQTPSNKVTEKGKYVELRCDPISGHTALYWYRQSLGQGPEFLIYFQGTGAADDSGLPNDRFFAVRPEGSVSTLKIQRTERGDSAVYLCASSLSAGGTEAFFGQGTRLTVV.

With regard to this clone: The identical CDR3 is also encoded by other nucleotide sequences in the sample. The chain links TRBV29-1 to TRBJ1-1; TRBD1 agrees at 7 bases. The trim removed 3 bases at V and 0 bases at J, leaving 1 base unmatched. CDR1 and CDR2 from the germline V gene are SQVTM and ANQGSEA. The CDR3 extends over 13 amino acids. The CDR3 coding sequence is TGCAGCGTTGAGGGACAGATGAACACTGAAGCTTTCTTT. Its translation is CSVEGQMNTEAFF.

V usage is TRBV7-2 and J usage is TRBJ2-1, with 8 bases aligning to TRBD2. The CDR3 sequence is 16 residues long. Germline V gene lookup returns CDR1 SGHTA and CDR2 FQGNSA. V lost 5 bases and J lost 3; bases outside the gene matches: 9. CDR3 in DNA: TGTGCCAGCAGCGGAGAGCGGGGGAGGTTCTACAATGAGCAGTTCTTC. It yields the protein CASSGERGRFYNEQFF.

This chain joins TRBV19 and TRBJ2-5; 8 nucleotides agree with TRBD1. The CDR3 has 17 amino acids. Germline V gene sequence: CDR1 LNHDA, CDR2 SQIVND (reference sequence). V shed 4 bases and J 5 bases; nucleotides not matched to a gene: 15. The CDR3 loop is CASSTRGWDRIAETQYF. The CDR3 DNA sequence: TGTGCCAGTAGTACCCGGGGTTGGGACAGGATAGCGGAGACCCAGTACTTC.

The chain uses TRBV28 and TRBJ2-1; D is possibly TRBD2 (5 bases). Trimming stripped 6 bases from V and 5 bases from J, with 11 bases between. Per germline, CDR1 MDHEN and CDR2 SYDVKM. The CDR3 totals 13 residues. This chain's CDR3 is CASREVGNNEQFF. The CDR3 DNA is TGTGCCAGCAGGGAGGTAGGGAACAATGAGCAGTTCTTC. The variable domain in full, with the rest retrieved from reference TRBV28 and TRBJ2-1, is DVKVTQSSRYLVKRTGEKVFLECVQDMDHENMFWYRQDPGLGLRLIYFSYDVKMKEKGDIPEGYSVSREKKERFSLILESASTNQTSMYLCASREVGNNEQFFGPGTRLTVL.

The CDR3 loop reads CASSIDLLTSAGELFF. The CDR3 nucleotides read TGTGCCAGTAGTATAGATCTTCTGACTAGTGCCGGGGAGCTGTTTTTT. The genes are TRBV19 and TRBJ2-2; TRBD2 is a possible D gene (6 bases). Deletions cut 0 bases from V and 6 bases from J, with 14 bases between. Germline CDR1 reads LNHDA; CDR2 reads SQIVND (reference sequence). This CDR3 region has 16 residues.

V usage is TRBV5-1 and J usage is TRBJ1-6; D not resolved. Trimming shortened V by 4 bases and J by 0 bases, and 5 bases separated the two germline ends. Germline CDR1 reads SGHRS; CDR2 reads YFSETQ. There are 14 residues in the CDR3. The CDR3 loop reads CASSRSSYNSPLHF. CDR3 sequence (DNA): TGCGCCAGCAGCCGCAGCTCCTATAATTCACCCCTCCACTTT.

This clone was counted many times. The chain is built from TRBV14 and TRBJ2-5; TRBD1 aligns across 7 bases. CDR3 length: 18 residues. Germline-derived CDR1 and CDR2 are SGHDN and FVKESK. V lost 0 bases to trimming and J lost 3 bases; unmatched junction nucleotides: 13. CDR3 sequence (DNA): TGTGCCAGCAGCCAAGAGGGGATCTCGACAGGGTCAAAAGAGACCCAGTACTTC. This codes for CASSQEGISTGSKETQYF.

With regard to this clone: An end of the junction differs from the germline gene, which may be a read error. The V and J genes are TRBV30 and TRBJ1-5; D is perhaps TRBD1 (5 bases). CDR1 is GTSNPN and CDR2 is SVGIG in the germline V gene (reference sequence). This CDR3 has 17 residues. The CDR3 protein is CAWSVGLTGGSYQPQHF. As DNA, the CDR3 is TGTGCCTGGAGTGTTGGACTTACGGGGGGTAGCTATCAGCCCCAGCATTTT. Full variable domain (rest looked up from reference TRBV30 and TRBJ1-5): SQTIHQWPATLVQPVGSPLSLECTVEGTSNPNLYWYRQAAGRGLQLLFYSVGIGQISSEVPQNLSASRPQDRQFILSSKKLLLSDSGFYLCAWSVGLTGGSYQPQHFGDGTRLSIL.

The chain employs TRBV7-2 and TRBJ1-5, with 9 bases lining up with TRBD1. The trim removed 5 bases at V and 3 bases at J, leaving 14 bases unmatched. Germline assignment: CDR1 SGHTA and CDR2 FQGNSA. The CDR3 spans 18 residues. CDR3 loop: CASSLGGIGTGFNQPQHF. CDR3 nucleotides: TGTGCCAGCAGCCTAGGGGGCATCGGGACAGGGTTCAATCAGCCCCAGCATTTT.

The V call is TRBV25-1, the J call TRBJ2-5; TRBD1 is a possible D gene (6 bases). Trimming stripped 10 bases from V and 5 bases from J, with 11 bases between. Germline V lookup: CDR1 MGHDK, CDR2 SYGVNS. CDR3 length: 11 residues. CDR3: CAIRRGETQYF. DNA of the CDR3: TGTGCCATTAGAAGGGGGGAGACCCAGTACTTC. Together with reference TRBV25-1 and TRBJ2-5, the CDR3 gives the full variable domain: EADIYQTPRYLVIGTGKKITLECSQTMGHDKMYWYQQDPGMELHLIHYSYGVNSTEKGDLSSESTVSRIRTEHFPLTLESARPSHTSQYLCAIRRGETQYFGPGTRLLVL.

The J gene is TRBJ2-3, the V gene TRBV2, with TRBD2 matching 8 bases. Trimming removed 5 bases from V and 3 bases from J; junction bases left unmatched: 7. The CDR3 extends over 15 amino acids. Germline values: CDR1 SNHLY, CDR2 FYNNEI. CDR3 nucleotides: TGTGCCAGCAGTTACAGCGGGAGAAGGACAGATACGCAGTATTTT. Protein: CASSYSGRRTDTQYF.

V usage is TRBV6-2 or TRBV6-3 and J usage is TRBJ1-4; D possibly corresponds to TRBD1 (5 bases). The CDR3 extends over 15 amino acids. Trimming cost V 6 bases and J 8 bases, with 19 bases left between them. CDR1 MNHEY and CDR2 SVGEGT come from the germline V gene. The CDR3, as DNA: TGTGCCAGCAGCCCTCTGGGGCCGGTTGGAGAAAAACTGTTTTTT. Translation gives CASSPLGPVGEKLFF.

This sequence joins TRBV5-4 and TRBJ1-6, with 11 bases aligning to TRBD1. Per germline, CDR1 SGHNT and CDR2 YYREEE (reference sequence). The CDR3 spans 15 residues. V lost 4 bases, J lost 8 bases, and 5 bases stayed unmatched. The CDR3 is CASSGGQGADSPLHF. As DNA, the CDR3 is TGTGCCAGCAGCGGCGGACAGGGGGCTGATTCACCCCTCCACTTT.

A few counts support this clone. This chain joins TRBV29-1 and TRBJ2-3; 10 bases line up with TRBD1. The ends lost 0 bases at V and 1 base at J; junction bases unmatched: 7. This CDR3 region has 17 residues. Germline V gene data show CDR1 as SQVTM and CDR2 as ANQGSEA. CDR3 nucleotide sequence: TGCAGCGTTGAAGACCCCTTGACAGGGGGCCGCACAGATACGCAGTATTTT. Its translation: CSVEDPLTGGRTDTQYF.

The chain links TRBV19 to TRBJ2-1; 11 bases are a match to TRBD2. Looked up from germline, CDR1 is LNHDA and CDR2 is SQIVND (reference sequence). V gave up 5 bases and J gave up 10 bases; unmatched junction bases: 13. CDR3 length equals 16 residues. The CDR3 DNA sequence: TGTGCCAGTAGTCCCGGACTAGCGGGCCTCCTAAGCGAGCAGTTCTTC. Encoded protein: CASSPGLAGLLSEQFF.